A selection of T cell receptor beta chains follows, all from one sample in a study of shared clonotypes between healthy human individuals. TCRdb keeps only in-frame clones here, not all; method: immunoSEQ multiplex PCR. The profile shows 300,000 to 400,000 clones, around 72% of them singletons. Sequencing was done on a sample of memory CD4+ T cells sorted from blood. The receptors were gathered from a young man in good health. Each CDR3 is given with its conserved first and last residue. A D gene is named only where the DNA matches it firmly. Clone size appears in some rows only: once, few, many, or a class for an expanded clone.

j_gene	d_gene	v_gene	abundance	CDR3nt	CDR3aa
TRBJ1-2	TRBD1	TRBV9	NA	TGTGCCAGCAGCGCCCTCGGACAGGGCTATGGCTACACCTTC	CASSALGQGYGYTF
TRBJ2-5	NA	TRBV14	NA	TGTGCCAGCAGCCAATACCGCGGGATACTCCAAGAGACCCAGTACTTC	CASSQYRGILQETQYF
TRBJ2-3	NA	TRBV2	NA	TGTGCCAGCAGTGGTACTAGCAGCACAGATACGCAGTATTTT	CASSGTSSTDTQYF
TRBJ2-1	NA	TRBV29-1	NA	TGCAGCGTTGAAGGCCCTATCCCGAGCTCCTACAATGAGCAGTTCTTC	CSVEGPIPSSYNEQFF
TRBJ2-3	NA	TRBV9	NA	TGTGCCAGCAGCCGCGCCGGGGAGAAAACAGATACGCAGTATTTT	CASSRAGEKTDTQYF
TRBJ2-3	NA	TRBV11-2	few	TGTGCCAGCAGCTTATTAGCGGTAAGGGAAGGCACGCAGTATTTT	CASSLLAVREGTQYF
TRBJ2-1	NA	TRBV6-6	NA	TGTGCCAGCAGTTACGGGGTAAGCAATGAGCAGTTCTTC	CASSYGVSNEQFF
TRBJ2-4	NA	TRBV11-3	NA	TGTGCCAGCAGCTTAGATAGCCCTCCAGCCAAAAACATTCAGTACTTC	CASSLDSPPAKNIQYF
TRBJ2-3	TRBD2	TRBV6-1	NA	TGTGCCAGCACTGCGGGGACTAGCGTCGCAGATACGCAGTATTTT	CASTAGTSVADTQYF
TRBJ1-1	NA	TRBV2	NA	TGTGCCAGCAACCACAGAGGCTTGAACACTGAAGCTTTCTTT	CASNHRGLNTEAFF
TRBJ2-5	NA	TRBV7-9	NA	TGTGCCAGCAGCCCGATTGGACAGCCTCAAGAGACCCAGTACTTC	CASSPIGQPQETQYF
TRBJ1-1	NA	TRBV5-6	NA	TGTGCCAGCAGCGAGGACAGTAACACTGAAGCTTTCTTT	CASSEDSNTEAFF
TRBJ1-1	NA	TRBV27	many	TGTGCCAGCAGTTTAAACGGAGACGGAGAAGCTTTCTTT	CASSLNGDGEAFF
TRBJ2-7	NA	TRBV5-1	NA	TGCGCCAGCAGTTATGGGGCTCCCTACGAGCAGTACTTC	CASSYGAPYEQYF
TRBJ2-1	TRBD1	TRBV5-6	NA	TGTGCCAGCAGCTTGGTACGACAGGGTAACGACAATGAGCAGTTCTTC	CASSLVRQGNDNEQFF
TRBJ2-1	NA	TRBV28	NA	TGTGCCAGCAGCCGAGGGGTAAATGAGCAGTTCTTC	CASSRGVNEQFF
TRBJ2-1	NA	TRBV5-4	NA	TGTGCCAGCAGCTTCGAGGGTCCCTCCTACAATGAGCAGTTCTTC	CASSFEGPSYNEQFF